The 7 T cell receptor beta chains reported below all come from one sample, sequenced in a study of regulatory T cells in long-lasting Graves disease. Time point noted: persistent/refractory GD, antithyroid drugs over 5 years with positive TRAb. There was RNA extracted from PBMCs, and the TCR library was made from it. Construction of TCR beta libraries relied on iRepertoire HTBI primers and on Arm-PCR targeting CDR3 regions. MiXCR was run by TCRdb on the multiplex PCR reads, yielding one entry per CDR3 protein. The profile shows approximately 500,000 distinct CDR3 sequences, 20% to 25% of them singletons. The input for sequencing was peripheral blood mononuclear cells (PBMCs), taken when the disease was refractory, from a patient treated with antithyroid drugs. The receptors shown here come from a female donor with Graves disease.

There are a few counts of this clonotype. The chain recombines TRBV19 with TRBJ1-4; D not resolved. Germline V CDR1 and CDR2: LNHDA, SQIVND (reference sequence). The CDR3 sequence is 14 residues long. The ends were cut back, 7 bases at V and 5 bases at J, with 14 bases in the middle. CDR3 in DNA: TGTGCCAGTACCGCCCCTCGCGGCAATGAAAAACTGTTTTTT. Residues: CASTAPRGNEKLFF.

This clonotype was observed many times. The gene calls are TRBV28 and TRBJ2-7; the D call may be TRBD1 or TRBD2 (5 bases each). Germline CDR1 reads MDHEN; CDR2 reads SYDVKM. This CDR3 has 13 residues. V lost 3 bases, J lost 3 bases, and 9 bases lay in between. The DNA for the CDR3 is TGTGCCAGCAGTTTCCGAGGGGTCTACGAGCAGTACTTC. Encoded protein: CASSFRGVYEQYF.

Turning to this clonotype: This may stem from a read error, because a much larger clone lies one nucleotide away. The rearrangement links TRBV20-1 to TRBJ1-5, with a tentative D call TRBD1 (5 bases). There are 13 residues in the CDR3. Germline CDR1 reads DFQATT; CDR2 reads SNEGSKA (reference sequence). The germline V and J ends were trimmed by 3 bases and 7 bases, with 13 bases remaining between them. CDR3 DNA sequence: TGCAGTGCTAGTCCAGGGAGCAGCCAGCCCCAGCATTTT. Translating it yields CSASPGSSQPQHF.

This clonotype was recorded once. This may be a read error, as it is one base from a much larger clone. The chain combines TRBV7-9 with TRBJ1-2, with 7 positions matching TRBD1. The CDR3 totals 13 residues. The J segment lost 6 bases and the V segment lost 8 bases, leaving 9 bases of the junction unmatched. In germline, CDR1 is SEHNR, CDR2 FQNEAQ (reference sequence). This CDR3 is CASGHGQEDGYTF. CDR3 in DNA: TGTGCCAGCGGCCACGGACAGGAAGATGGCTACACCTTC.

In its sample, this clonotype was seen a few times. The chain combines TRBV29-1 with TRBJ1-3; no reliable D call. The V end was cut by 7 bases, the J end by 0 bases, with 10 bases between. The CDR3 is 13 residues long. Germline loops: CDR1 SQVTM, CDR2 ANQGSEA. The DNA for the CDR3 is TGCAGCGCTACGACCGTCTCTGGAAACACCATATATTTT. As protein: CSATTVSGNTIYF.

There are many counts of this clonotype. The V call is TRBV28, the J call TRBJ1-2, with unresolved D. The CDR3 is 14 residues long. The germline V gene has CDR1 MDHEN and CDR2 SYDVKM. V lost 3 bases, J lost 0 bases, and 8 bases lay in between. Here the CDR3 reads CASSLPDTNYGYTF. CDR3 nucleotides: TGTGCCAGCAGTTTGCCTGATACTAACTATGGCTACACCTTC.

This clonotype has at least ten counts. This chain's CDR3 is CASHRGRDLNTEAFF. CDR3 in DNA: TGTGCCAGCCACAGGGGGAGGGACTTGAACACTGAAGCTTTCTTT. The V gene is TRBV27, the J gene TRBJ1-1, with 8 bases lining up with TRBD1. V shed 8 bases and J 0 bases; nucleotides not matched to a gene: 8. The CDR3 has 15 residues. CDR1 and CDR2 (germline): MNHEY, SMNVEV (reference sequence).